A selection of T cell receptor beta chains follows, all from one sample in a study of CD8 T cells in Susac syndrome. MiXCR, run by TCRdb on the immunoSEQ multiplex PCR reads, gives a single entry per CDR3 protein. The data show approximately 190,000 distinct CDR3 sequences, around 95% seen once. The source material was CD4+ T cells from PBMCs. These receptor sequences come from a human donor with Susac syndrome. The CDR3 runs from the conserved cysteine through the conserved F or W.

V	J	CDR3
TRBV2	TRBJ2-2	CASGTSEHTGELFF
TRBV30	TRBJ1-1	CAWSVSGRTEAFF
TRBV7-2	TRBJ2-1	CASSFLVRSYNEQFF
TRBV9	TRBJ2-1	CASSPTYNEQFF
TRBV4-3	TRBJ1-1	CASSQAAGALGTEAFF
TRBV9	TRBJ1-2	CASSEIGGNGYTF
TRBV11-1	TRBJ1-4	CASSGWTAGEKLFF
TRBV20-1	TRBJ2-1	CSAEDHPGGLEQFF
TRBV11-2	TRBJ1-1	CASGQGVNTEAFF
TRBV11-2	TRBJ2-1	CASSFVGGVNEQFF
TRBV20-1	TRBJ1-6	CSARGGSTNSPLHF
TRBV30	TRBJ2-1	CAWSPGLGGYNEQFF
TRBV27	TRBJ1-5	CASSLSQQGGVNQPQHF
TRBV20-1	TRBJ2-3	CSARRPAPGTQYF
TRBV5-3	TRBJ2-6	CARSIGQVTSGANVLTF
TRBV15	TRBJ2-7	CATSRDWSGRSSYEQYF
TRBV18	TRBJ1-2	CASSPTPGTGIYGYTF
TRBV5-6	TRBJ1-2	CASSSRNHGVYGYTF
TRBV5-1	TRBJ2-5	CASSFGTAQETQYF
TRBV19	TRBJ1-3	CASSKTFGSGNTIYF
TRBV6-2/TRBV6-3	TRBJ2-1	CASVLRTGGFNEQFF
TRBV7-9	TRBJ2-5	CASSLGTSGGLQETQYF